This T cell receptor beta chain is from a study of molecular identifiers for immune sequencing clone quantification. TCRdb re-called the PCR reads with MiXCR, one entry per CDR3 protein. The data show under 650,000 distinct CDR3 sequences, around 20% seen once. The CDR3 is 20 residues long. V was pared by 4 bases and J by 9 bases, with 34 bases between. The table lists this clonotype with a few counts. Sequencing used naive CD8+ T cells from blood, with Jurkat cell RNA spiked in. Subset here: FACS-sorted CD8+CD4-CCR7+CD45RA+ naive T cells. This chain connects TRBV12-3 or TRBV12-4 to TRBJ2-1; TRBD1 is a possible D gene (6 bases). The sequence came from a human donor in good health. Some libraries in this study had Jurkat cell RNA spiked in. The CDR3 reads CASSSPHLQGVRLLQGEQFF. The CDR3 DNA follows: TGTGCCAGCAGTTCCCCACACCTACAGGGCGTTCGCCTCCTTCAGGGTGAGCAGTTCTTC.